At least ten counts were recorded for the clone carrying this TCR beta chain. The antigen is undetermined. These data are taken from a study of T cells after yellow fever vaccination. Study-wide results and limits: Only a small proportion of the clonotypes turned up in both the CD4 and the CD8 compartments, likely arising from convergent recombination.

CDR3 length: 13 amino acids. The germline V gene encodes CDR1 MGHRA and CDR2 YSYEKL. V was cut by 4 bases and J by 3 bases, with 10 bases left in between. Using its own MiXCR run on the 5' RACE reads, TCRdb lists one record per CDR3 protein. The repertoire includes roughly 50,000 distinct CDR3 sequences, 6% to 8% of them detected once, and around 28% sits in the top ten. The material sequenced was CD8+ T cells sorted from PBMCs, taken less than 16 days after the first yellow fever vaccination. The genes are TRBV4-1 and TRBJ2-7; D gene unclear. The TCR originated in a man in his late teens or twenties who received the YFV17D yellow fever vaccine. The CDR3, as DNA: TGCGCCAGCAGCCGGAACAGCTTCTACGAGCAGTACTTC. This codes for CASSRNSFYEQYF.